Listed here are 31 T cell receptor beta chains from one sample, sequenced in a study of technical replicates of blood from a handful of donors. Here immunoSEQ multiplex PCR was the method, and the copy in TCRdb shows in-frame clones only, minus some. Of some 87,000 clones in the sample, around 96% were seen once. Source material: T cells isolated from PBMCs. The receptors originated from a human donor in good health.

The chain employs TRBV5-4 and TRBJ1-4, with 7 bases identical to TRBD1. J lost 8 bases, V lost 4 bases, and 5 bases had no gene match. Germline V gene sequence: CDR1 SGHNT, CDR2 YYREEE (reference sequence). The CDR3 spans 13 residues. The CDR3: CASSDRVVEKLFF. The DNA of the CDR3 is TGTGCCAGCAGCGACAGGGTGGTGGAAAAACTGTTTTTT.

The rearrangement uses TRBV30 and TRBJ2-7; D is uncertain. CDR1 and CDR2 from the germline V gene are GTSNPN and SVGIG (reference sequence). V was shortened by 6 bases and J by 0 bases, with 12 bases between the two germline ends. CDR3 length equals 13 residues. CDR3 DNA sequence: TGTGCCTGTGACTCCCCCGTCTCCTACGAGCAGTACTTC. The encoded protein is CACDSPVSYEQYF.

This chain uses TRBV28 with TRBJ2-1; TRBD2 aligns across 8 bases. The trim removed 3 bases at V and 5 bases at J, leaving 9 bases unmatched. The CDR3 is 16 residues long. In germline, CDR1 is MDHEN, CDR2 SYDVKM. The CDR3, as DNA: TGTGCCAGCAGTTTCTTTAGCGGGACCTGGGACAATGAGCAGTTCTTC. It specifies CASSFFSGTWDNEQFF.

The CDR3 nucleotides are TGTGCCAGCAGTTTCGGAGGGCTTGAGCAGTTCTTC. This codes for CASSFGGLEQFF. The rearrangement uses TRBV27 and TRBJ2-1; TRBD2 is a possible D gene (6 bases). This CDR3 has 12 residues. Germline V gene sequence: CDR1 MNHEY, CDR2 SMNVEV (reference sequence). Trimming stripped 3 bases from V and 9 bases from J, with 9 bases between.

The CDR3 here is CASSRTGEDNQPQHF. CDR3 DNA sequence: TGTGCCAGTAGTAGGACAGGGGAAGACAATCAGCCCCAGCATTTT. V is TRBV19 and J is TRBJ1-5; 9 bases align to TRBD1. CDR1 and CDR2 from the germline V gene are LNHDA and SQIVND (reference sequence). The CDR3 covers 15 residues. Trimming took 4 bases from V and 3 from J; bases not matched to a gene: 4.

CDR3 residues: CASSLSGGFAQPQHF. CDR3 nucleotide sequence: TGTGCCAGCAGTCTTAGCGGGGGATTCGCTCAGCCCCAGCATTTT. The V gene is TRBV5-6, the J gene TRBJ1-5; D possibly corresponds to TRBD1 (5 bases). Germline V gene data show CDR1 as SGHDT and CDR2 as YYEEEE. The CDR3 spans 15 residues. V was shortened by 5 bases and J by 6 bases, with 18 bases between the two germline ends.

The V call is TRBV5-4, the J call TRBJ2-5; 7 nucleotides match TRBD2. The CDR3 contains 13 residues. From germline, CDR1 is SGHNT and CDR2 YYREEE (reference sequence). The CDR3 region is CGAGGREVETQYF. CDR3 in DNA: TGTGGAGCTGGCGGGAGAGAGGTAGAGACCCAGTACTTC.

The chain links TRBV9 to TRBJ2-5; tentatively, D is TRBD1 (6 bases). The CDR3 consists of 14 residues. Deletions cut 2 bases from V and 5 bases from J, with 13 bases between. Germline V gives CDR1 SGDLS, CDR2 YYNGEE. CDR3 sequence: CASSVGASGETQYF. The CDR3 DNA reads TGTGCCAGCAGCGTGGGGGCCTCCGGGGAGACCCAGTACTTC.

The chain is built from TRBV10-3 and TRBJ1-1; the D gene is possibly TRBD1 (5 bases). V lost 0 bases to trimming and J lost 4 bases, with 15 bases between them. Germline V gene data show CDR1 as ENHRY and CDR2 as SYGVKD. The CDR3 sequence is 16 residues long. CDR3: CAISESSVREGTEAFF. DNA of the CDR3: TGTGCCATCAGTGAGTCCTCCGTCAGGGAAGGCACTGAAGCTTTCTTT.

This chain links TRBV7-9 with TRBJ2-6; 7 bases match TRBD1. With 1 base clipped from V and 0 bases from J, the junction kept 6 bases outside the gene matches. The germline V gene encodes CDR1 SEHNR and CDR2 FQNEAQ (reference sequence). CDR3 length: 18 amino acids. CDR3 loop: CASSLGRQGLSGANVLTF. CDR3 sequence (DNA): TGTGCCAGCAGCTTAGGGCGACAGGGCCTCTCTGGGGCCAACGTCCTGACTTTC.

The chain has TRBV2 and TRBJ2-3; TRBD2 is a possible D gene (5 bases). This CDR3 contains 13 residues. CDR1 SNHLY and CDR2 FYNNEI come from the germline V gene. V was pared by 6 bases and J by 5 bases, with 12 bases between. The CDR3 DNA reads as TGTGCCAGCAGGGGCGAGGGATTAGATACGCAGTATTTT. It is translated as CASRGEGLDTQYF.

The chain uses TRBV5-4 and TRBJ1-2; weak D call: TRBD1 (6 bases). The CDR3 sequence is 14 residues long. Looked up from germline, CDR1 is SGHNT and CDR2 is YYREEE (reference sequence). V was cut by 4 bases and J by 4 bases, with 14 bases left in between. The DNA for the CDR3 is TGTGCCAGCAGCGGCCAGGGGCATGGCTATGGCTACACCTTC. Protein product: CASSGQGHGYGYTF.

The genes are TRBV2 and TRBJ2-7, with 9 bases aligning to TRBD1. Germline CDR1 is SNHLY and CDR2 is FYNNEI. J gave up 0 bases and V 6 bases, and 6 bases lay outside the gene matches. The CDR3 contains 15 residues. The CDR3 coding sequence is TGTGCCAGCAGACCCGGGACAGGGAGCTCCTACGAGCAGTACTTC. It encodes CASRPGTGSSYEQYF.

The gene calls are TRBV5-6 and TRBJ2-1; 7 bases agree with TRBD2. The CDR3 extends over 16 amino acids. Germline V gene sequence: CDR1 SGHDT, CDR2 YYEEEE. The junction had 3 bases not matched to a gene; V was cut back by 0 bases and J by 0 bases. The CDR3 spells CASSLGAGSSYNEQFF. DNA for the CDR3: TGTGCCAGCAGCTTGGGAGCGGGGAGCTCCTACAATGAGCAGTTCTTC.

The chain employs TRBV30 and TRBJ2-1; 14 bases are a match to TRBD2. Trimming removed 5 bases from V and 4 bases from J; junction bases left unmatched: 1. The CDR3 has 14 amino acids. Germline CDR1 GTSNPN, CDR2 SVGIG (reference sequence). The CDR3 nucleotides read TGTGCCTGGGGGACTAGCGGGAGTTACAATGAGCAGTTCTTC. Amino acids: CAWGTSGSYNEQFF.

This chain connects TRBV15 to TRBJ1-2; 11 positions match TRBD1. This CDR3 spans 14 amino acids. V was pared by 2 bases and J by 8 bases, with 4 bases of the junction left unmatched. CDR1 is LNHNV, CDR2 YYDKDF, per germline (reference sequence). The CDR3 coding sequence is TGTGCCACCAGCAGAAATGGACAGGGGGCCGGCTACACCTTC. As protein: CATSRNGQGAGYTF.

The chain has TRBV11-2 and TRBJ2-7, with D tentatively TRBD1 (5 bases). V lost 0 bases and J 0 bases, leaving 21 bases between the germline ends. Germline CDR1 reads SGHAT; CDR2 reads FQNNGV. The CDR3 contains 19 residues. Written as DNA, the CDR3 is TGTGCCAGCAGCTTAGATCTCAGAATGGGGCAGAGTTTCTCCTACGAGCAGTACTTC. Its protein is CASSLDLRMGQSFSYEQYF.

The chain employs TRBV4-1 and TRBJ2-5; the match to TRBD2 covers 10 bases. The CDR3 spans 16 residues. The germline gives CDR1 MGHRA, CDR2 YSYEKL. Germline trimming cut 2 bases from V and 4 bases from J; bases unmatched to any gene: 7. The CDR3 loop is CASSQNLAGVRETQYF. Here the CDR3 DNA reads TGCGCCAGCAGCCAAAACCTAGCGGGAGTTCGAGAGACCCAGTACTTC.

The V gene is TRBV18, the J gene TRBJ2-6, with D uncertain. Trimming shortened V by 8 bases and J by 0 bases, and 14 bases separated the two germline ends. The CDR3 runs 16 residues. The germline gives CDR1 KGHSH, CDR2 LQKENI. The DNA for the CDR3 is TGTGCCAGCGCCCAGATACAGAGCTCTGGGGCCAACGTCCTGACTTTC. It is translated as CASAQIQSSGANVLTF.

V and J are TRBV2 and TRBJ1-1, with 9 nucleotides matching TRBD1. The CDR3 totals 15 residues. Germline-derived CDR1 and CDR2 are SNHLY and FYNNEI. V lost 6 bases and J lost 3; bases outside the gene matches: 8. The CDR3, as DNA: TGTGCCAGCAGAACCGGGACAGGGAGGGACACTGAAGCTTTCTTT. As protein: CASRTGTGRDTEAFF.

The genes are TRBV6-5 and TRBJ2-1; D gene uncertain. The CDR3 runs to 14 residues. Germline V lookup: CDR1 MNHEY, CDR2 SVGAGI. Trimming removed 11 bases from V and 5 bases from J, with 19 bases in between. CDR3 nucleotide sequence: TGTGCCGTCCACCGAGGCCGGAGCGACAATGAGCAGTTCTTC. Residues: CAVHRGRSDNEQFF.

The J gene is TRBJ2-3, the V gene TRBV19; D call uncertain. The V and J ends lost 3 bases and 0 bases respectively, with 4 bases between them. CDR1 is LNHDA and CDR2 is SQIVND in the germline V gene (reference sequence). The CDR3 length is 13 residues. For the CDR3, the DNA is TGTGCCAGTAGTATGACTAGCACAGATACGCAGTATTTT. Translation gives CASSMTSTDTQYF.

The gene calls are TRBV5-1 and TRBJ2-7; D is unresolved. This CDR3 spans 13 amino acids. V dropped 2 bases and J dropped 0 bases, with 6 bases sitting between them. Germline values: CDR1 SGHRS, CDR2 YFSETQ. In DNA form, the CDR3 reads TGCGCCAGCAGCTTAAGCCCCTCCTACGAGCAGTACTTC. Translated, it gives CASSLSPSYEQYF.

CDR3 in DNA: TGCAGCGTTGTCGGAAGAGCGGGAGCCGAGACCCAGTACTTC. Encoded protein: CSVVGRAGAETQYF. This chain links TRBV29-1 with TRBJ2-5, with 8 bases identical to TRBD2. The CDR3 consists of 14 residues. Germline V gene data show CDR1 as SQVTM and CDR2 as ANQGSEA. V shed 4 bases, J shed 5 bases, and the junction held 9 bases outside the gene matches.

The V call is TRBV6-1, the J call TRBJ1-1; 8 nucleotides line up with TRBD1. From germline, CDR1 is MNHNS and CDR2 SASEGT. The CDR3 is 18 residues long. V gave up 2 bases and J gave up 0 bases; unmatched junction bases: 11. CDR3 region: CASSELSWTGNLNTEAFF. For the CDR3, the DNA is TGTGCCAGCAGTGAATTGAGTTGGACAGGGAACTTGAACACTGAAGCTTTCTTT.

This clone was seen a single time. The chain links TRBV5-6 to TRBJ1-1; maybe TRBD1 (6 bases). Looked up from germline, CDR1 is SGHDT and CDR2 is YYEEEE. The CDR3 is made up of 15 amino acids. Trimming left V 1 base short and J 4 bases short, with 14 bases between. The DNA of the CDR3 is TGTGCCAGCAGCTTGCCCCGTACAGGGATCACTGAAGCTTTCTTT. This sequence encodes CASSLPRTGITEAFF.

V usage is TRBV4-2 and J usage is TRBJ2-7; 11 bases fit TRBD1. J lost 3 bases, V lost 3 bases, and 7 bases had no gene match. The CDR3 has 16 residues. Per germline, CDR1 LGHNA and CDR2 YNFKEQ. The CDR3 reads CASSHPGQGAHYEQYF. The CDR3 DNA reads as TGTGCCAGCAGCCACCCCGGACAGGGGGCGCACTACGAGCAGTACTTC.

The chain employs TRBV6-5 and TRBJ1-4; possibly TRBD1 for D (5 bases). The germline V and J ends were trimmed by 3 bases and 10 bases, with 9 bases remaining between them. Germline V gene sequence: CDR1 MNHEY, CDR2 SVGAGI. The CDR3 covers 12 residues. The CDR3 is CASSYGGGKLFF. The CDR3 DNA sequence: TGTGCCAGCAGTTATGGCGGGGGAAAACTGTTTTTT.

This chain connects TRBV4-2 to TRBJ2-1; D is unclear. CDR1 and CDR2 from the germline V gene are LGHNA and YNFKEQ. V was cut by 8 bases and J by 5 bases, with 10 bases left in between. The CDR3 has 12 amino acids. CDR3: CASHRYNNEQFF. The CDR3 coding sequence is TGTGCCAGCCACAGATACAACAATGAGCAGTTCTTC.

The gene calls are TRBV5-4 and TRBJ1-2; D not certain. V was clipped by 2 bases and J by 1 base, with 12 bases between them. Germline V gene sequence: CDR1 SGHNT, CDR2 YYREEE (reference sequence). The CDR3 sequence is 15 residues long. CDR3 amino acids: CASSLGRNYNYGYTF. In nucleotides, the CDR3 is TGTGCCAGCAGCTTAGGAAGAAACTATAACTATGGCTACACCTTC.

The chain combines TRBV6-5 with TRBJ1-1; possible D gene TRBD1, 5 bases. This CDR3 spans 14 amino acids. Trimming removed 7 bases from V and 1 base from J, with 13 bases in between. Germline CDR1 is MNHEY and CDR2 is SVGAGI. CDR3 region: CASTRVGQNTEAFF. CDR3 in DNA: TGTGCCAGCACCCGGGTAGGACAGAACACTGAAGCTTTCTTT.